This record concerns one T cell receptor beta chain sequence. Its antigen is still unknown. Looked up from germline, CDR1 is SNHLY and CDR2 is FYNNEI. This CDR3 has 14 amino acids. Losses at the gene ends were 6 bases for V and 7 bases for J; bases not matched to a gene: 11. The PCR ran on 60 Vbeta and 13 Jbeta primers. Profiled with immunoSEQ multiplex PCR; TCRdb holds only in-frame clones, not every one. Here the sample spans about 41,000 clones, over 70% being singletons. This entry comes from a study of cytomegalovirus exposure and HLA in healthy donors. General study findings and limits: A later analysis linked a missense DCLRE1C variant to TCR beta V- and J-gene trimming. TCR association rates varied by HLA locus in a later analysis, with DRB1 highest and HLA-C lowest. Data from an earlier analysis indicated that most TCR beta V segments were productive either about 87% or about 30% of the time.

This receptor was identified in a man aged 45-60 years in good health and CMV-seronegative. The source material was PBMCs. V usage is TRBV2 and J usage is TRBJ2-7, with TRBD1 matching 8 bases. CDR3 sequence: CASSWGTGTPEQYF. The CDR3 DNA reads TGTGCCAGCAGCTGGGGGACAGGCACTCCGGAGCAGTACTTC.